This T cell receptor beta chain was found in a study of early T cells in non-severe SARS-CoV-2 infection. On the study more broadly: The input, bulk RNA from unsorted whole blood, was sequenced, and chains were unpaired.

Each CDR3 protein is one row after TCRdb ran MiXCR on the 5' RACE reads. Among about 73,000 distinct CDR3 sequences listed, approximately 14% were seen once. Looked up from germline, CDR1 is LNHDA and CDR2 is SQIVND (reference sequence). Trimming cost V 9 bases and J 8 bases, with 11 bases left between them. The CDR3 loop spans 12 amino acids. The sample taken for sequencing was whole blood. The sequence was collected from an adult who was a healthcare worker with PCR-confirmed SARS-CoV-2 infection or an uninfected control (not recorded which). V is TRBV19 and J is TRBJ1-6; D not certain. The CDR3 reads CARKPSDSPLHF. DNA for the CDR3: TGTGCCAGGAAACCTTCCGATTCACCCCTCCACTTT.